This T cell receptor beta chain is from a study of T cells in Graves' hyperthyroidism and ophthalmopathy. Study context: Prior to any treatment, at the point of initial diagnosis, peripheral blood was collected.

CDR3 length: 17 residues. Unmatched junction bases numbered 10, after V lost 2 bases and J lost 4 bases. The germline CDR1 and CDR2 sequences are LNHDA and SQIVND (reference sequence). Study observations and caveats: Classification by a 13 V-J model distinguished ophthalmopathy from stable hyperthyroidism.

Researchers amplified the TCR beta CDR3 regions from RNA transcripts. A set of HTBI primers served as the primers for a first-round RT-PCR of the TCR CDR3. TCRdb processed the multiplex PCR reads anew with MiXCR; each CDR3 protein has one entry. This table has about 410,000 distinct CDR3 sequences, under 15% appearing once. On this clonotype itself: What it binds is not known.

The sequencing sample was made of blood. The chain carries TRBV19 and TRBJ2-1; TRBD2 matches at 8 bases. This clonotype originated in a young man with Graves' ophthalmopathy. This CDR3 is CASSIMGGTRPYNEQFF. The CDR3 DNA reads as TGTGCCAGTAGTATAATGGGGGGGACTAGACCATACAATGAGCAGTTCTTC. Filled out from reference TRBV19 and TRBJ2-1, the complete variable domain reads DGGITQSPKYLFRKEGQNVTLSCEQNLNHDAMYWYRQDPGQGLRLIYYSQIVNDFQKGDIAEGYSVSREKKESFPLTVTSAQKNPTAFYLCASSIMGGTRPYNEQFFGPGTRLTVL.